Below are 32 T cell receptor beta chains sequenced from a single sample in a study of HIV-infected patients and healthy controls. No cell fractionation was done, so the repertoire covers all unsorted peripheral blood T cells. Alpha and beta constant-region primers primed reverse transcription of around 0.5 ug RNA. Separate chain-specific third strand synthesis with multiplexing indices produced the alpha and beta libraries. TCRdb processed the 5' RACE reads anew with MiXCR; each CDR3 protein has one entry. This table holds some 10,000 distinct CDR3 sequences, about 10% found once. Material: blood, obtained before antiretroviral therapy. The receptors here all came from an adult with HIV infection.

This clonotype was detected ten times or more. The chain recombines TRBV6-5 with TRBJ2-3; 7 bases are a match to TRBD1. J was trimmed by 2 bases and V by 0 bases; bases with no gene match: 2. Germline assignment: CDR1 MNHEY and CDR2 SVGAGI. This CDR3 is built from 15 residues. CDR3 region: CASSYSGQNTDTQYF. In nucleotides, the CDR3 is TGTGCCAGCAGTTACTCGGGACAGAACACAGATACGCAGTATTTT.

This clonotype was recorded at least ten times. The J gene is TRBJ1-1, the V gene TRBV6-5; D is ambiguous. Germline CDR1 reads MNHEY; CDR2 reads SVGAGI. The V gene lost 2 bases and the J gene lost 2 bases, with 3 bases spanning the gap. The CDR3 has 12 amino acids. As DNA, the CDR3 is TGTGCCAGCAGTTACAGAAACACTGAAGCTTTCTTT. Its translation is CASSYRNTEAFF.

This clonotype has ten or more counts. V is TRBV7-8 and J is TRBJ2-1, with D possibly TRBD2 on 7 matching bases. The CDR3 spans 15 residues. Germline V lookup: CDR1 SGHVS, CDR2 FQNEAQ. The V end was cut by 1 base, the J end by 7 bases, with 14 bases between. The CDR3 here is CASSLVGGLGNEQFF. The CDR3, as DNA: TGTGCCAGCAGCTTAGTCGGGGGGCTAGGGAATGAGCAGTTCTTC.

The genes are TRBV6-5 and TRBJ1-2, with 9 positions matching TRBD1. CDR3 size: 14 residues. CDR1 MNHEY and CDR2 SVGAGI come from the germline V gene. J gave up 4 bases and V 6 bases, and 6 bases lay outside the gene matches. DNA of the CDR3: TGTGCCAGCAGGACAGGGGGGTTAACCTATGGCTACACCTTC. Amino acids: CASRTGGLTYGYTF.

The V gene is TRBV12-3 or TRBV12-4, the J gene TRBJ1-2; 9 positions agree with TRBD1. After removal of 6 bases from V and 4 bases from J, the junction contained 3 bases not matched to a gene. The CDR3 extends over 13 amino acids. As DNA, the CDR3 is TGTGCCAGCAGGGGACAGGGCTTCTATGGCTACACCTTC. This sequence encodes CASRGQGFYGYTF.

The V call is TRBV15, the J call TRBJ2-1; D possibly corresponds to TRBD2 (5 bases). The germline gives CDR1 LNHNV, CDR2 YYDKDF (reference sequence). The CDR3 loop spans 15 amino acids. The V and J ends lost 1 base and 3 bases respectively, with 10 bases between them. The CDR3 nucleotides are TGTGCCACCAGCAGAGGAGAGGACTTCTACAATGAGCAGTTCTTC. Translation gives CATSRGEDFYNEQFF.

This clonotype was seen ten or more times. The J gene is TRBJ2-7, the V gene TRBV27; unclear D gene. Germline V gene sequence: CDR1 MNHEY, CDR2 SMNVEV (reference sequence). The CDR3 length is 11 residues. V shed 5 bases and J shed 3 bases, with 5 bases lying between them. CDR3 DNA: TGTGCCAGCAGTCGAGGCTACGAGCAGTACTTC. This encodes CASSRGYEQYF.

This clonotype was counted at least ten times. The chain joins TRBV6-6 to TRBJ1-5; 7 nucleotides match TRBD1. In germline, CDR1 is MNHNY, CDR2 SVGAGI (reference sequence). The CDR3 totals 13 residues. V lost 0 bases, J lost 7 bases, and 0 bases stayed unmatched. The CDR3 DNA follows: TGTGCCAGCAGTTACTCGACAGGGCAGCCCCAGCATTTT. Protein sequence: CASSYSTGQPQHF.

In this sample, this clonotype turned up a few times. This chain uses TRBV20-1 with TRBJ2-2; the match to TRBD2 covers 12 bases. Trimming at V came to 5 bases and at J to 7 bases, leaving 8 bases not matched to a gene. The CDR3 runs to 15 residues. The germline V gene has CDR1 DFQATT and CDR2 SNEGSKA (reference sequence). The CDR3 protein is CSAPTSGRVDGELFF. CDR3 DNA: TGCAGTGCTCCGACTAGCGGGAGAGTTGACGGGGAGCTGTTTTTT.

The genes are TRBV6-4 and TRBJ2-1; D is perhaps TRBD1 or TRBD2 (6 bases each). Germline-derived CDR1 and CDR2 are MRHNA and SNTAGT. V lost 6 bases to trimming and J lost 9 bases, with 21 bases between them. This CDR3 is built from 15 residues. This chain's CDR3 is CASSRAVEGGGEQFF. The CDR3 DNA sequence: TGTGCCAGCAGCCGCGCGGTGGAGGGGGGAGGTGAGCAGTTCTTC.

This clonotype has a count of ten or more. The chain employs TRBV5-4 and TRBJ2-5; D gene ambiguous. The CDR3 is made up of 13 amino acids. The germline CDR1 and CDR2 sequences are SGHNT and YYREEE (reference sequence). Trimming stripped 1 base from V and 4 bases from J, with 8 bases between. This chain's CDR3 is CASSLSGPETQYF. The CDR3 DNA sequence: TGTGCCAGCAGCTTGTCGGGTCCAGAGACCCAGTACTTC.

This clonotype was observed at least ten times. The chain is built from TRBV7-2 and TRBJ2-7; no firm D call. Germline V gene lookup returns CDR1 SGHTA and CDR2 FQGNSA. V gave up 1 base and J gave up 0 bases, with 10 bases separating them. This CDR3 spans 15 amino acids. The CDR3 loop reads CASSLDHGLSYEQYF. CDR3 bases: TGTGCCAGCAGCTTAGACCATGGCCTCTCCTACGAGCAGTACTTC.

This clonotype has more than one count but fewer than ten. This chain joins TRBV7-9 and TRBJ1-1, with D perhaps matching TRBD1 (5 bases). The germline CDR1 and CDR2 sequences are SEHNR and FQNEAQ (reference sequence). The CDR3 extends over 14 amino acids. Trimming removed 4 bases at V and 1 base at J, with 10 bases between. The CDR3 spells CASSSQRGNTEAFF. The CDR3 DNA follows: TGTGCCAGCAGCTCCCAGAGGGGGAACACTGAAGCTTTCTTT. Based on the CDR3 plus reference TRBV7-9 and TRBJ1-1, the full variable domain is DTGVSQNPRHKITKRGQNVTFRCDPISEHNRLYWYRQTLGQGPEFLTYFQNEAQLEKSRLLSDRFSAERPKGSFSTLEIQRTEQGDSAMYLCASSSQRGNTEAFFGQGTRLTVV.

This clonotype has at least ten counts. The rearrangement joins TRBV5-1 to TRBJ2-1, with D maybe TRBD2 (5 bases). This CDR3 comprises 12 residues. V gave up 0 bases and J gave up 7 bases, with 5 bases separating them. Germline V lookup: CDR1 SGHRS, CDR2 YFSETQ. CDR3 region: CASSLAGNEQFF. CDR3 nucleotides: TGCGCCAGCAGCTTGGCGGGGAATGAGCAGTTCTTC. Complete variable domain (other parts from reference TRBV5-1 and TRBJ2-1): KAGVTQTPRYLIKTRGQQVTLSCSPISGHRSVSWYQQTPGQGLQFLFEYFSETQRNKGNFPGRFSGRQFSNSRSEMNVSTLELGDSALYLCASSLAGNEQFFGPGTRLTVL.

This clonotype was counted ten times or more. The chain carries TRBV6-1 and TRBJ1-1; D is unresolved. The germline V gene has CDR1 MNHNS and CDR2 SASEGT. Trimming took off 6 bases at V and 5 bases at J, with 10 bases between the two ends. CDR3 length: 12 residues. CDR3 nucleotides: TGTGCCAGCAGCCGGTTGGGGACTGAAGCTTTCTTT. Its protein product is CASSRLGTEAFF.

This clonotype was picked up many times. The gene calls are TRBV14 and TRBJ2-1; the match to TRBD2 covers 13 bases. V lost 1 base, J lost 8 bases, and 2 bases stayed unmatched. CDR3 length: 15 residues. CDR1 SGHDN and CDR2 FVKESK come from the germline V gene. The CDR3 sequence: CASSQGTSGGDEQFF. The CDR3 nucleotides read TGTGCCAGCAGCCAAGGGACTAGCGGGGGCGATGAGCAGTTCTTC. Drawing the rest from reference TRBV14 and TRBJ2-1, the complete variable domain is EAGVTQFPSHSVIEKGQTVTLRCDPISGHDNLYWYRRVMGKEIKFLLHFVKESKQDESGMPNNRFLAERTGGTYSTLKVQPAELEDSGVYFCASSQGTSGGDEQFFGPGTRLTVL.

This rearrangement joins TRBV20-1 to TRBJ2-5; D might be TRBD1 or TRBD2, each matching 6 bases. Germline CDR1 DFQATT, CDR2 SNEGSKA (reference sequence). This CDR3 has 14 residues. Trimming removed 5 bases at V and 1 base at J, with 14 bases between. CDR3 sequence reads: CSAERGAGQETQYF. CDR3 DNA sequence: TGCAGTGCTGAGAGGGGGGCGGGCCAAGAGACCCAGTACTTC.

This sequence joins TRBV4-1 and TRBJ2-7, with 8 bases that match TRBD2. CDR3 length equals 15 residues. V dropped 5 bases and J dropped 9; count of bases not matched to a gene: 15. CDR1 MGHRA and CDR2 YSYEKL come from the germline V gene. CDR3 protein: CASSSSSGTRGLQYF. The CDR3 nucleotides read TGCGCCAGCAGCTCTTCATCGGGGACTAGGGGATTGCAGTACTTC.

Many counts were recorded for this clonotype. The chain is built from TRBV14 and TRBJ2-4; D uncertain. V was clipped by 4 bases and J by 0 bases, with 13 bases between them. The germline V gene encodes CDR1 SGHDN and CDR2 FVKESK. The CDR3 covers 16 residues. The CDR3 protein is CASSPLGYLAKNIQYF. The CDR3, as DNA: TGTGCCAGCAGCCCTCTAGGTTACCTAGCCAAAAACATTCAGTACTTC.

In its sample, this clonotype ranks as medium-sized. The rearrangement uses TRBV28 and TRBJ2-4, with 11 bases aligning to TRBD2. Germline loops: CDR1 MDHEN, CDR2 SYDVKM. The V segment lost 7 bases and the J segment 1 base; nucleotides outside the gene matches: 9. The CDR3 consists of 17 residues. The CDR3 DNA is TGTGCCAGCACCCTAAGACGGACTAGCGGGGCCAAAAACATTCAGTACTTC. Translating gives CASTLRRTSGAKNIQYF.

The chain uses TRBV28 and TRBJ2-1; TRBD2 aligns across 8 bases. The CDR3 covers 18 residues. Losses at the gene ends were 2 bases for V and 3 bases for J; bases not matched to a gene: 12. Germline values: CDR1 MDHEN, CDR2 SYDVKM. CDR3 bases: TGTGCCAGCAGTTTAGGACACCTCGGGAGGGCCGACTACAATGAGCAGTTCTTC. Translating it yields CASSLGHLGRADYNEQFF.

In its sample, this clonotype was seen many times. The rearrangement joins TRBV9 to TRBJ2-3; possible D gene TRBD2, 7 bases. This CDR3 contains 16 residues. Germline CDR1 is SGDLS and CDR2 is YYNGEE. Trimming stripped 5 bases from V and 5 bases from J, with 21 bases between. The CDR3 DNA reads as TGTGCCAGCAGTTCCTATGGGGGGGGGCGAATAGATACGCAGTATTTT. This translates into CASSSYGGGRIDTQYF.

This clonotype was detected only a few times. This chain connects TRBV20-1 to TRBJ2-3, with 7 bases aligning to TRBD1. CDR1 and CDR2 (germline): DFQATT, SNEGSKA (reference sequence). V lost 3 bases and J lost 2; bases outside the gene matches: 8. CDR3 size: 15 residues. The CDR3 DNA reads TGCAGTGCTAGCGGACAGGCGACGATCACAGATACGCAGTATTTT. The encoded protein is CSASGQATITDTQYF.

This clonotype is categorized as medium-sized. The chain is built from TRBV5-6 and TRBJ2-2; the D gene is possibly TRBD1 (6 bases). The CDR3 totals 14 residues. V lost 4 bases to trimming and J lost 7 bases, with 14 bases between them. Germline-derived CDR1 and CDR2 are SGHDT and YYEEEE. CDR3 sequence reads: CASSPGWGHGELFF. The DNA of the CDR3 is TGTGCCAGCAGCCCTGGGTGGGGGCACGGGGAGCTGTTTTTT. The full variable domain, with the rest looked up from reference TRBV5-6 and TRBJ2-2, is DAGVTQSPTHLIKTRGQQVTLRCSPKSGHDTVSWYQQALGQGPQFIFQYYEEEERQRGNFPDRFSGHQFPNYSSELNVNALLLGDSALYLCASSPGWGHGELFFGEGSRLTVL.

This clonotype was counted many times. The chain employs TRBV5-1 and TRBJ2-2; TRBD2 might be the D (6 bases). V dropped 3 bases and J dropped 3 bases, with 12 bases sitting between them. The CDR3 runs to 15 residues. Germline loops: CDR1 SGHRS, CDR2 YFSETQ. The CDR3 DNA is TGCGCCAGCAGCTCGGCATCGGGGGACACCGGGGAGCTGTTTTTT. Protein product: CASSSASGDTGELFF.

This clonotype is judged medium-sized. The gene calls are TRBV7-6 and TRBJ1-5; 8 bases agree with TRBD1. Germline V gives CDR1 SGHVS, CDR2 FNYEAQ. The CDR3 extends over 16 amino acids. After removal of 4 bases from V and 1 base from J, the junction contained 6 bases not matched to a gene. CDR3 residues: CASSSGQGGSNQPQHF. The CDR3 nucleotides read TGTGCCAGCAGCTCTGGACAGGGTGGGAGCAATCAGCCCCAGCATTTT.

The table lists this clonotype with many counts. The chain uses TRBV12-3 or TRBV12-4 and TRBJ2-2; tentative D call: TRBD1 (6 bases). V shed 6 bases and J shed 2 bases, with 13 bases lying between them. This CDR3 contains 15 residues. This CDR3 is CASRLSGVNTGELFF. The CDR3 nucleotides read TGTGCCAGCAGATTATCAGGGGTAAACACCGGGGAGCTGTTTTTT.

The gene calls are TRBV7-2 and TRBJ2-3; D is unclear. CDR3 length: 16 amino acids. The V gene lost 0 bases and the J gene lost 10 bases, with 20 bases spanning the gap. Per the germline V gene, CDR1 is SGHTA and CDR2 is FQGNSA. This CDR3 reads CASSLAVQLTESAQYF. In DNA, the CDR3 is TGTGCCAGCAGCTTAGCCGTACAACTAACGGAAAGTGCGCAGTATTTT.

With regard to this clonotype: A much larger clone lies a single base off, so this may be a read error. The J gene is TRBJ2-1, the V gene TRBV7-9; D gene unclear. The CDR3 length is 14 residues. The ends were cut back, 2 bases at V and 4 bases at J, with 9 bases in the middle. In germline, CDR1 is SEHNR, CDR2 FQNEAQ (reference sequence). The CDR3 loop reads CASSLRVGYNEQFF. As DNA, the CDR3 is TGTGCCAGCAGCTTAAGGGTGGGGTACAATGAGCAGTTCTTC.

This clonotype appeared a few times. The V gene is TRBV5-5, the J gene TRBJ1-1, with 8 bases lining up with TRBD1. The germline V gene has CDR1 SGHKS and CDR2 YYEKEE (reference sequence). J lost 3 bases, V lost 5 bases, and 3 bases had no gene match. The CDR3 totals 13 residues. CDR3 DNA: TGTGCCAGCAGTTCACAGGGGGACACTGAAGCTTTCTTT. Protein product: CASSSQGDTEAFF.

In this sample, this clonotype turned up a few times. J is TRBJ2-2 and V is TRBV7-8; either TRBD1 or TRBD2 may fit D (6 bases each). The CDR3 length is 14 residues. Per the germline V gene, CDR1 is SGHVS and CDR2 is FQNEAQ. Trimming took 5 bases from V and 9 from J, leaving 16 bases between them. CDR3 coding DNA: TGTGCCAGCAGCCTAGGGGGGTCACGACGGGAGCTGTTTTTT. Translation gives CASSLGGSRRELFF.

The gene calls are TRBV10-2 and TRBJ2-3; 11 nucleotides align to TRBD1. Per the germline V gene, CDR1 is WSHSY and CDR2 is SAAADI. The CDR3 is 15 amino acids. J was trimmed by 5 bases and V by 8 bases; bases with no gene match: 9. As DNA, the CDR3 is TGCGCCAGCGGAGCAGGACAGGGGGCAAGAGATACGCAGTATTTT. This gives the protein CASGAGQGARDTQYF.